These 25 T cell receptor beta chains were sequenced from one sample in a study of OX40 agonist ivuxolimab in advanced cancers. Library preparation was by the immunoSEQ multiplex PCR assay. TCRdb took this table from immuneACCESS and kept in-frame rearrangements with V and J called. Such tables lack part of the clones; where checked against another copy, unresolved V genes explain under half of the gap, and the rest is unexplained. The sample table records some 73,000 clones; approximately 86% of these occur just once. The ten largest account for 0.65% to 0.9% of the sample. The sequences come from CD4+ or CD8+ T cells sorted from blood, collected in a trial of the OX40 agonist ivuxolimab. The receptors were gathered from an adult with an advanced solid tumor such as melanoma, head and neck, liver or kidney cancer.

The chain links TRBV7-2 to TRBJ2-3, with unresolved D. Trimming removed 4 bases at V and 7 bases at J, with 6 bases between. Germline V gene data show CDR1 as SGHTA and CDR2 as FQGNSA. The CDR3 is made up of 11 amino acids. The CDR3, as DNA: TGTGCCAGCAGCTCCCGCCATACGCAGTATTTT. Its translation: CASSSRHTQYF.

The chain couples TRBV7-8 to TRBJ2-7; 7 nucleotides match TRBD1. The germline V gene has CDR1 SGHVS and CDR2 FQNEAQ. With 5 bases clipped from V and 2 bases from J, the junction kept 9 bases outside the gene matches. The CDR3 length is 15 residues. The CDR3 sequence is CASSPRTGGTYEQYF. The CDR3 nucleotides are TGTGCCAGCAGCCCCCGGACAGGAGGAACCTACGAGCAGTACTTC.

This clone was found a few times. The rearrangement links TRBV30 to TRBJ1-1; the D is unclear. This CDR3 spans 13 amino acids. Trimming pared 4 bases from V and 3 bases from J, leaving 12 bases between. The germline gives CDR1 GTSNPN, CDR2 SVGIG (reference sequence). The CDR3 region is CAWKAAGDTEAFF. CDR3 coding DNA: TGTGCCTGGAAAGCGGCGGGTGACACTGAAGCTTTCTTT.

The DNA for the CDR3 is TGTGCCAGCAGTGAAAGGGGACTAGCGGAGTACAATGAGCAGTTCTTC. This encodes CASSERGLAEYNEQFF. The chain has TRBV6-1 and TRBJ2-1, with TRBD2 matching over 11 bases. After removal of 2 bases from V and 4 bases from J, the junction contained 4 bases not matched to a gene. Per germline, CDR1 MNHNS and CDR2 SASEGT. The CDR3 spans 16 residues.

Note on this clone: At one boundary the junction diverges from the germline segment, which might be a read error. The rearrangement joins TRBV30 to TRBJ2-1; TRBD2 aligns across 9 bases. This CDR3 region has 13 residues. Per germline, CDR1 GTSNPN and CDR2 SVGIG (reference sequence). CDR3 nucleotide sequence: TGTGCCGGGAGCGGGGGGCCGACCAATGAGCAGTTCTTC. Translating it yields CAGSGGPTNEQFF.

V gene TRBV18 combines with J gene TRBJ1-2; 12 positions match TRBD1. The CDR3 runs to 15 residues. From germline, CDR1 is KGHSH and CDR2 LQKENI. V lost 3 bases, J lost 5 bases, and 4 bases stayed unmatched. Here the CDR3 reads CASSPSGQGAYGYTF. The CDR3 DNA follows: TGTGCCAGCTCACCCTCGGGACAGGGGGCGTATGGCTACACCTTC.

In its sample, this clone was seen a few times. The CDR3 spells CASSLQETQYF. As DNA, the CDR3 is TGTGCCAGCAGCTTACAAGAGACCCAGTACTTC. The V and J genes are TRBV7-2 and TRBJ2-5, with D unclear. Germline loops: CDR1 SGHTA, CDR2 FQGNSA. The CDR3 is made up of 11 amino acids. Trimming removed 2 bases at V and 2 bases at J, with 0 bases between. The entire variable domain, with the rest obtained from reference TRBV7-2 and TRBJ2-5, is as follows: GAGVSQSPSNKVTEKGKDVELRCDPISGHTALYWYRQSLGQGLEFLIYFQGNSAPDKSGLPSDRFSAERTGGSVSTLTIQRTQQEDSAVYLCASSLQETQYFGPGTRLLVL.

This chain joins TRBV18 and TRBJ2-1; D possibly corresponds to TRBD1 (5 bases). Trimming shortened V by 2 bases and J by 5 bases, and 10 bases separated the two germline ends. The V gene's germline CDR1 is KGHSH and CDR2 LQKENI. The CDR3 contains 14 residues. This CDR3 reads CASSPSLRDNEQFF. The CDR3 region has the DNA TGTGCCAGCTCACCAAGTCTCAGGGACAATGAGCAGTTCTTC.

This clone has a single count. V and J are TRBV11-2 and TRBJ2-7; 8 nucleotides agree with TRBD1. Looked up from germline, CDR1 is SGHAT and CDR2 is FQNNGV. The CDR3 is 15 residues long. V lost 3 bases, J lost 3 bases, and 7 bases stayed unmatched. The CDR3 region is CASSFSGGLVYEQYF. The CDR3 coding sequence is TGTGCCAGCAGCTTCTCAGGGGGCCTGGTCTACGAGCAGTACTTC.

The chain couples TRBV11-2 to TRBJ2-5; 9 nucleotides match TRBD2. The J call is in doubt because the DNA end fits TRBJ2-7 better. Germline V gene sequence: CDR1 SGHAT, CDR2 FQNNGV. The CDR3 has 14 residues. For the CDR3, the DNA is TGTGCCAGCAGCCACGGGACTAGCCCCTACGAGCAGTACTTC. Translated, it gives CASSHGTSPYEQYF.

The chain uses TRBV9 and TRBJ2-2; D is ambiguous. The V and J ends lost 4 bases and 8 bases respectively, with 18 bases between them. Per germline, CDR1 SGDLS and CDR2 YYNGEE. The CDR3 is 15 residues long. The CDR3 bases are TGTGCCAGCAGCCCAAGATGGATCCGGTCGGGGGAGCTGTTTTTT. It yields the protein CASSPRWIRSGELFF.

The chain recombines TRBV15 with TRBJ2-1; D is perhaps TRBD1 (6 bases). The CDR3 spans 15 residues. Germline lookup yields CDR1 LNHNV and CDR2 YYDKDF (reference sequence). The V end was cut by 1 base, the J end by 7 bases, with 14 bases between. DNA for the CDR3: TGTGCCACCAGCAGAGCTTTACAGGGCGCGAATGAGCAGTTCTTC. Translation gives CATSRALQGANEQFF. The entire variable domain, with the rest obtained from reference TRBV15 and TRBJ2-1, is as follows: DAMVIQNPRYQVTQFGKPVTLSCSQTLNHNVMYWYQQKSSQAPKLLFHYYDKDFNNEADTPDNFQSRRPNTSFCFLDIRSPGLGDTAMYLCATSRALQGANEQFFGPGTRLTVL.

The chain joins TRBV5-6 to TRBJ2-3; a possible D gene is TRBD2 (5 bases). Looked up from germline, CDR1 is SGHDT and CDR2 is YYEEEE. Trimming removed 2 bases at V and 9 bases at J, with 13 bases between. The CDR3 totals 13 residues. The CDR3 here is CASSFERGGTQYF. As DNA, the CDR3 is TGTGCCAGCAGCTTTGAACGGGGTGGGACGCAGTATTTT.

The chain links TRBV19 to TRBJ1-1; a possible D gene is TRBD1 (6 bases). Germline CDR1 is LNHDA and CDR2 is SQIVND (reference sequence). CDR3 length: 15 residues. Trimming took 5 bases from V and 5 from J, leaving 18 bases between them. The CDR3 loop reads CASSGNGFRGTEAFF. CDR3 nucleotide sequence: TGTGCCAGTAGTGGGAATGGGTTCAGGGGTACTGAAGCTTTCTTT.

The chain carries TRBV2 and TRBJ2-5; D not certain. The CDR3 spans 13 residues. Germline CDR1 and CDR2: SNHLY and FYNNEI. Trimming pared 5 bases from V and 5 bases from J, leaving 12 bases between. Here the CDR3 reads CASSQPLTETQYF. CDR3 sequence (DNA): TGTGCCAGCAGTCAGCCCCTAACTGAGACCCAGTACTTC. The full variable domain, completed using reference TRBV2 and TRBJ2-5, is EPEVTQTPSHQVTQMGQEVILRCVPISNHLYFYWYRQILGQKVEFLVSFYNNEISEKSEIFDDQFSVERPDGSNFTLKIRSTKLEDSAMYFCASSQPLTETQYFGPGTRLLVL.

This clone was seen once. This rearrangement joins TRBV7-2 to TRBJ2-3, with TRBD2 matching over 11 bases. Germline lookup yields CDR1 SGHTA and CDR2 FQGNSA. The V segment lost 6 bases and the J segment 2 bases; nucleotides outside the gene matches: 4. This CDR3 has 15 residues. The DNA of the CDR3 is TGTGCCAGCAGAGTTAGCGGGGGGGACACAGATACGCAGTATTTT. This encodes CASRVSGGDTDTQYF.

The J gene is TRBJ1-6, the V gene TRBV2; D not resolved. V was cut by 4 bases and J by 5 bases, with 6 bases left in between. This CDR3 region has 13 residues. Per the germline V gene, CDR1 is SNHLY and CDR2 is FYNNEI. CDR3 nucleotides: TGTGCCAGCAGTGTACGGAATAATTCACCCCTCCACTTT. Translating gives CASSVRNNSPLHF.

V and J are TRBV29-1 and TRBJ2-6; 14 positions agree with TRBD2. V lost 6 bases, J lost 4 bases, and 8 bases stayed unmatched. Germline-derived CDR1 and CDR2 are SQVTM and ANQGSEA. CDR3 length: 17 amino acids. CDR3 in DNA: TGCAGCGTGATGACTAGCGGGAGGGCCTCAGGGGCCAACGTCCTGACTTTC. Its translation is CSVMTSGRASGANVLTF.

The sample holds a few counts of this clone. The chain carries TRBV9 and TRBJ2-3, with 14 positions matching TRBD2. Germline CDR1 SGDLS, CDR2 YYNGEE. This CDR3 region has 16 residues. V was pared by 1 base and J by 8 bases, with 6 bases of the junction left unmatched. The CDR3 sequence: CASSVRLAGGDGTQYF. In DNA, the CDR3 is TGTGCCAGCAGCGTAAGACTAGCGGGAGGGGACGGTACGCAGTATTTT.

DNA of the CDR3: TGTGCTAGTGGTTTAAGGGTCACTGAAGCTTTCTTT. Translation gives CASGLRVTEAFF. This chain connects TRBV12-5 to TRBJ1-1, with D unclear. Trimming left V 3 bases short and J 4 bases short, with 6 bases between. The CDR3 covers 12 residues. The V gene's germline CDR1 is LGHNT and CDR2 FRNRAP.

Written as DNA, the CDR3 is TGTGCCTGGAGTCTTACATTAGCGGCCTACGAGCAGTACTTC. It encodes CAWSLTLAAYEQYF. The chain is built from TRBV30 and TRBJ2-7, with D possibly TRBD2 on 6 matching bases. The V and J ends lost 2 bases and 2 bases respectively, with 13 bases between them. The CDR3 loop spans 14 amino acids. Per the germline V gene, CDR1 is GTSNPN and CDR2 is SVGIG (reference sequence).

This clone was picked up one time. The chain uses TRBV28 and TRBJ2-1, with TRBD2 matching 11 bases. Trimming removed 7 bases from V and 8 bases from J; junction bases left unmatched: 7. Germline-derived CDR1 and CDR2 are MDHEN and SYDVKM. The length of the CDR3 is 14 residues. This CDR3 is CASTLAGGGYEQFF. The CDR3 DNA is TGTGCCAGCACGCTAGCGGGAGGTGGTTATGAGCAGTTCTTC.

In its sample, this clone was seen once. This chain joins TRBV6-5 and TRBJ1-6, with D possibly being TRBD1 (5 bases). V was cut by 0 bases and J by 5 bases, with 8 bases left in between. The CDR3 is 15 amino acids. Germline V CDR1 and CDR2: MNHEY, SVGAGI. CDR3 residues: CASSYSGTDNSPLHF. CDR3 nucleotides: TGTGCCAGCAGTTACTCAGGGACGGATAATTCACCCCTCCACTTT.

The V gene is TRBV18, the J gene TRBJ1-2; D call uncertain. Trimming left V 2 bases short and J 5 bases short, with 6 bases between. Germline V CDR1 and CDR2: KGHSH, LQKENI. The CDR3 is 12 residues long. The CDR3 coding sequence is TGTGCCAGCTCACCAACGACATATGGCTACACCTTC. Its translation: CASSPTTYGYTF.

The chain employs TRBV2 and TRBJ1-2; perhaps TRBD1 as D (5 bases). Germline V gene data show CDR1 as SNHLY and CDR2 as FYNNEI. The V gene lost 4 bases and the J gene lost 5 bases, with 11 bases spanning the gap. The CDR3 length is 13 residues. Here the CDR3 reads CASSAGTSYGYTF. CDR3 bases: TGTGCCAGCAGTGCAGGGACGAGTTATGGCTACACCTTC.